Each of the 15 T cell receptor beta chains below was sequenced from the same sample in a study of regulatory T cells in long-lasting Graves disease. With iRepertoire HTBI primers and Arm-PCR of CDR3 regions, TCR beta libraries were built. TCRdb recomputed calls from the multiplex PCR reads with MiXCR, one row per CDR3 protein. The sample carries approximately 400,000 distinct CDR3 sequences, about 15% recorded once. Time point: newly diagnosed GD, antithyroid drugs for less than 3 months. RNA isolated from PBMCs was used to make the TCR library. A further study also used this sample, focusing on T cells in Graves' hyperthyroidism and ophthalmopathy.

The sequenced sample was peripheral blood mononuclear cells (PBMCs), obtained at new diagnosis, from a patient treated with antithyroid drugs. The receptors come from a woman aged 25-40 years with Graves disease.

The sample holds many counts of this clonotype. The rearrangement joins TRBV24-1 to TRBJ2-3; TRBD1 matches 9 bases. The CDR3 totals 15 residues. From germline, CDR1 is KGHDR and CDR2 SFDVKD. The V segment lost 5 bases and the J segment 4 bases; nucleotides outside the gene matches: 6. CDR3 DNA: TGTGCCACCAGTGCGGGGACAGGGAGCTCAGATACGCAGTATTTT. Amino acids: CATSAGTGSSDTQYF.

Concerning this clonotype itself: Possible read error: a much larger clone is one base away. This chain uses TRBV7-2 with TRBJ2-3; possible D gene TRBD2, 6 bases. The CDR3 covers 16 residues. Per germline, CDR1 SGHTA and CDR2 FQGNSA. CDR3 DNA sequence: TGTGCTTCGCCCCGGGGTAGCGGCACTCTCACAGATACGCAGTATTTT. Encoded protein: CASPRGSGTLTDTQYF.

The V call is TRBV18, the J call TRBJ2-1; D may match TRBD1 or TRBD2 (6 bases each). Trimming removed 6 bases from V and 9 bases from J, with 21 bases in between. The CDR3 is 15 amino acids. Germline CDR1 reads KGHSH; CDR2 reads LQKENI. The CDR3 sequence: CASSPIRGQGSEQFF. CDR3 coding DNA: TGTGCCAGCTCCCCCATTCGGGGGCAGGGAAGTGAGCAGTTCTTC. Looking up the rest from reference TRBV18 and TRBJ2-1 gives the full variable domain: NAGVMQNPRHLVRRRGQEARLRCSPMKGHSHVYWYRQLPEEGLKFMVYLQKENIIDESGMPKERFSAEFPKEGPSILRIQQVVRGDSAAYFCASSPIRGQGSEQFFGPGTRLTVL.

This clonotype was seen just once. This chain uses TRBV5-4 with TRBJ1-1; D remains unclear. Trimming stripped 4 bases from V and 1 base from J, with 8 bases between. Germline lookup yields CDR1 SGHNT and CDR2 YYREEE (reference sequence). This CDR3 spans 13 amino acids. The DNA for the CDR3 is TGTGCCAGCAGCGCCGGTCAGAACACTGAAGCTTTCTTT. Amino acid sequence: CASSAGQNTEAFF.

This clonotype was counted ten times or more. The rearrangement uses TRBV13 and TRBJ2-5; 10 positions match TRBD1. Germline V gene lookup returns CDR1 PRHDT and CDR2 FYEKMQ (reference sequence). J gave up 4 bases and V 5 bases, and 7 bases lay outside the gene matches. There are 15 residues in the CDR3. CDR3 residues: CASSPGQGVRETQYF. DNA of the CDR3: TGTGCCAGCAGCCCCGGACAGGGGGTTCGAGAGACCCAGTACTTC.

This clonotype was seen a handful of times. This chain links TRBV10-3 with TRBJ1-5, with no clear D. This CDR3 comprises 14 residues. The germline CDR1 and CDR2 sequences are ENHRY and SYGVKD. Trimming pared 2 bases from V and 0 bases from J, leaving 5 bases between. The CDR3 bases are TGTGCCATCAGTGAGGGATATAGCAATCAGCCCCAGCATTTT. This encodes CAISEGYSNQPQHF.

This clonotype was seen more than once but under ten times. The rearrangement uses TRBV27 and TRBJ2-5; D ambiguous. The V and J ends lost 6 bases and 5 bases respectively, with 10 bases between them. CDR3 length equals 12 residues. Germline V gene sequence: CDR1 MNHEY, CDR2 SMNVEV (reference sequence). The CDR3 spells CASRGSGETQYF. The DNA of the CDR3 is TGTGCCAGCAGGGGTAGTGGGGAGACCCAGTACTTC.

This clonotype was detected many times. The chain carries TRBV10-3 and TRBJ1-1; 11 nucleotides match TRBD1. The CDR3 contains 14 residues. CDR1 and CDR2 from the germline V gene are ENHRY and SYGVKD. V lost 2 bases to trimming and J lost 5 bases; unmatched junction nucleotides: 1. CDR3 sequence: CAISEGQGATEAFF. CDR3 nucleotides: TGTGCCATCAGTGAGGGACAGGGGGCAACTGAAGCTTTCTTT.

This clonotype was seen a handful of times. This chain uses TRBV27 with TRBJ2-5; D is perhaps TRBD2 (6 bases). This CDR3 is built from 14 residues. Trimming left V 2 bases short and J 6 bases short, with 13 bases between. Germline assignment: CDR1 MNHEY and CDR2 SMNVEV (reference sequence). In DNA form, the CDR3 reads TGTGCCAGCAGTTTAAAGCTAGCGAGTCAGACCCAGTACTTC. Its protein is CASSLKLASQTQYF.

This clonotype has a count of ten or more. The junction departs from germline at one end; a sequencing error may be responsible. The CDR3 DNA is TGTGCCAGCAGCTTTCCCTCCCCCGGGGGGGCCATTTTT. Translation: CASSFPSPGGAIF. This chain connects TRBV7-9 to TRBJ1-1, with D perhaps TRBD1 (6 bases). CDR1 and CDR2 (germline): SEHNR, FQNEAQ (reference sequence). CDR3 size: 13 residues. Full variable domain (rest looked up from reference TRBV7-9 and TRBJ1-1): DTGVSQNPRHKITKRGQNVTFRCDPISEHNRLYWYRQTLGQGPEFLTYFQNEAQLEKSRLLSDRFSAERPKGSFSTLEIQRTEQGDSAMYLCASSFPSPGGAIFGQGTRLTVV.

V gene TRBV5-1 combines with J gene TRBJ2-7; D not certain. The V end lost 6 bases, the J end lost 4 bases, and 17 bases lay between the germline ends. CDR3 length: 14 residues. Germline-derived CDR1 and CDR2 are SGHRS and YFSETQ. CDR3 bases: TGCGCCAGCATGCAGGAACTGCCTAGGTACGAGCAGTACTTC. Its protein is CASMQELPRYEQYF. The whole variable domain, filled in from reference TRBV5-1 and TRBJ2-7, reads KAGVTQTPRYLIKTRGQQVTLSCSPISGHRSVSWYQQTPGQGLQFLFEYFSETQRNKGNFPGRFSGRQFSNSRSEMNVSTLELGDSALYLCASMQELPRYEQYFGPGTRLTVT.

The rearrangement uses TRBV5-1 and TRBJ2-3; 7 bases are shared with TRBD1. From germline, CDR1 is SGHRS and CDR2 YFSETQ. Trimming took 3 bases from V and 1 from J; bases not matched to a gene: 5. The CDR3 is 15 residues long. The CDR3 coding sequence is TGCGCCAGCAGCTCCCGACAGGGCGGCACAGATACGCAGTATTTT. Translating gives CASSSRQGGTDTQYF.

This clonotype was found many times. This chain connects TRBV11-2 to TRBJ2-7, with 10 bases lining up with TRBD2. CDR3 size: 14 residues. Germline-derived CDR1 and CDR2 are SGHAT and FQNNGV. V dropped 4 bases and J dropped 5; count of bases not matched to a gene: 5. The CDR3 nucleotides read TGTGCCAGCAGCTCCTCTAGCGGGAGACACGAGCAGTACTTC. This translates into CASSSSSGRHEQYF.

The chain is built from TRBV24-1 and TRBJ2-2; 9 bases match TRBD1. The CDR3 has 15 amino acids. V gave up 9 bases and J gave up 0 bases; unmatched junction bases: 4. Germline values: CDR1 KGHDR, CDR2 SFDVKD. CDR3 protein: CATEQGASNTGELFF. CDR3 DNA sequence: TGTGCCACCGAACAGGGGGCATCGAACACCGGGGAGCTGTTTTTT.

This clonotype was recorded many times. The chain has TRBV18 and TRBJ2-5; D uncertain. V gave up 1 base and J gave up 3 bases, with 12 bases separating them. This CDR3 contains 15 residues. Germline V CDR1 and CDR2: KGHSH, LQKENI. The CDR3 DNA is TGTGCCAGCTCACCACTCTCTCGCAGCGAAGAGACCCAGTACTTC. This translates into CASSPLSRSEETQYF.